This TCR beta chain was identified in a study of glioma-infiltrating T cells. Study results and caveats: Tissue-blood divergence was below expectation in non-neoplastic patients, above in gliomas. Only very few CDR3 sequences appeared in both tissue and blood.

The V and J ends lost 0 bases and 3 bases respectively, with 12 bases between them. CDR3 length: 16 amino acids. CDR1 and CDR2 from the germline V gene are LGHNA and YNFKEQ. A few counts support this clonotype. Its cognate antigen is unknown. The iRepertoire nested amplicon-rescue multiplex PCR amplified TCR alpha and beta CDR3s from RNA. TCRdb independently ran MiXCR on the multiplex PCR reads; one entry per CDR3 protein. The sample includes over 100,000 distinct CDR3 sequences, about 25% of them seen just once. Sequencing was done on a sample of glioma tissue, nonneoplastic brain tissue, or PBMCs (not recorded which). The source is a human donor with low-grade glioma or glioblastoma, undergoing nonglioma brain surgery, or in good health (not recorded which). The rearrangement uses TRBV4-2 and TRBJ1-3; maybe TRBD1 (5 bases). The DNA for the CDR3 is TGTGCCAGCAGCCAAGATAGAGCAGGGAATGGAAACACCATATATTTT. Translating it yields CASSQDRAGNGNTIYF.